This T cell receptor (beta chain) was found in a study of Tregs in tolerant kidney transplant recipients. General study findings and limits: Tregs expanded with activated donor B cells seemed most donor-specific. Findings come from small patient numbers and require larger validation.

With regard to this clone: Its antigen is still unknown.

The germline V and J ends were trimmed by 3 bases and 5 bases, with 10 bases remaining between them. The CDR3 covers 12 residues. Per germline, CDR1 GTSNPN and CDR2 SVGIG (reference sequence). Thawed PBMCs were FACS-sorted into unstimulated CD4+CD25+CD127- regulatory T cells, CD4+CD25- non-regulatory cells, CD4 and CD8 cells. The data were produced by immunoSEQ multiplex PCR, yet TCRdb's version contains in-frame clones alone and is incomplete. The sample lists fewer than 150,000 clones; around 94% were seen once. The sequenced material came from CD4+ T cells from blood. The source is a human donor in good health. The genes are TRBV30 and TRBJ1-1, with D tentatively TRBD1 (6 bases). The CDR3 loop reads CAWRDSWTEAFF. CDR3 bases: TGTGCCTGGAGGGACAGTTGGACTGAAGCTTTCTTT.